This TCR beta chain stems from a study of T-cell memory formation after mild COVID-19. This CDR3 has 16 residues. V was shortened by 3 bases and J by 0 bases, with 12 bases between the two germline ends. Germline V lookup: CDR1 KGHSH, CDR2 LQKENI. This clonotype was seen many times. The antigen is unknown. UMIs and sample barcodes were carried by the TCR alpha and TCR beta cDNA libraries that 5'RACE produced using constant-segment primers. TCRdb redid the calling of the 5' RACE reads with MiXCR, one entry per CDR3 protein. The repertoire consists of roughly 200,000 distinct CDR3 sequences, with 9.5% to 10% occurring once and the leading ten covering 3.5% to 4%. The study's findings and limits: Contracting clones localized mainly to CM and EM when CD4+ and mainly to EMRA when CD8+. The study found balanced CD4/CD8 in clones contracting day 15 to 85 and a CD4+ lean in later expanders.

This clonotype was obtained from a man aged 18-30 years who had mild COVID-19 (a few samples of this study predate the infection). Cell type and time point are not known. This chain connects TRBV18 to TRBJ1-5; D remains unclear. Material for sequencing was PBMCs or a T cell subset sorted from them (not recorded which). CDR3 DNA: TGTGCCAGCTCACCGGGGATACGCTATAGCAATCAGCCCCAGCATTTT. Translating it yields CASSPGIRYSNQPQHF.